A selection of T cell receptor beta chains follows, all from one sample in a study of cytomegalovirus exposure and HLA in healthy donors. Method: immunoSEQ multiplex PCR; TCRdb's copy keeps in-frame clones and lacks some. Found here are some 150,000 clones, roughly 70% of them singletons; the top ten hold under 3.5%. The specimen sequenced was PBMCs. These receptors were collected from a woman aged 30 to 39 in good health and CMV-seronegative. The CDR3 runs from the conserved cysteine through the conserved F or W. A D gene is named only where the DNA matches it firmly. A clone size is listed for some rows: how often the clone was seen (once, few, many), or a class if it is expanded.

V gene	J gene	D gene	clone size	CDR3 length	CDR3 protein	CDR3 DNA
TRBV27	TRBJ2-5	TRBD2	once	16	CASSLRLAGDEETQYF	TGTGCCAGCAGTTTACGGCTAGCGGGAGATGAAGAGACCCAGTACTTC
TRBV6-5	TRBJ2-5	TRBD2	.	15	CASSYSGGSQETQYF	TGTGCCAGCAGTTACTCGGGCGGGAGCCAAGAGACCCAGTACTTC
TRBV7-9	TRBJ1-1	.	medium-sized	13	CASSWTLNTEAFF	TGTGCCAGCAGCTGGACACTAAACACTGAAGCTTTCTTT
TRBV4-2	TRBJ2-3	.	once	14	CASSQALATDTQYF	TGTGCCAGCAGCCAAGCGCTAGCAACAGATACGCAGTATTTT
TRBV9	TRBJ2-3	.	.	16	CASSAEIFPMADTQYF	TGTGCCAGCAGCGCGGAGATATTCCCAATGGCAGATACGCAGTATTTT
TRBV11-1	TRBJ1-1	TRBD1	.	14	CASTQNRDSTEAFF	TGTGCCAGCACCCAAAACAGGGACAGCACTGAAGCTTTCTTT
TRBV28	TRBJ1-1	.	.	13	CASTARPNTEAFF	TGTGCCAGCACCGCTAGGCCAAACACTGAAGCTTTCTTT
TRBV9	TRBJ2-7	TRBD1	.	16	CASSTTGQVSSYEQYF	TGTGCCAGCAGCACCACGGGACAGGTCTCCTCCTACGAGCAGTACTTC
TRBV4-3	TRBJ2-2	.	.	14	CASSQALYTGELFF	TGCGCCAGTAGCCAAGCACTGTACACCGGGGAGCTGTTTTTT
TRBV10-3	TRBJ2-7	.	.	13	CAITRDYADEQYF	TGTGCCATCACCCGAGACTACGCTGACGAGCAGTACTTC
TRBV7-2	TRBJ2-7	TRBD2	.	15	CASSPERERRYEQYF	TGTGCCAGCAGTCCCGAGCGGGAGAGGCGTTACGAGCAGTACTTC
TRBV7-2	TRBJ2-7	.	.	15	CASSLRVNRDYEQYF	TGTGCCAGCAGCTTAAGGGTAAACAGGGACTACGAGCAGTACTTC
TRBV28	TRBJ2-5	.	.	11	CASSSQEVEYF	TGTGCCAGCAGCAGCCAGGAGGTGGAGTACTTC
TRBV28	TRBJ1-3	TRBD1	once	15	CASSSPGTGINTIYF	TGTGCCAGCAGTTCCCCCGGGACAGGGATCAACACCATATATTTT
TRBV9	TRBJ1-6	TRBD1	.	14	CASSGDRGISPLHF	TGTGCCAGCAGCGGGGACAGGGGGATTTCACCCCTCCACTTT
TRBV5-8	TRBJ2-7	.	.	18	CASSLFRGPDLLSYEQYF	TGTGCCAGCAGCTTGTTCAGGGGCCCTGATCTCCTTTCCTACGAGCAGTACTTC
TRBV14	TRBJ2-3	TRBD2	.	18	CASSQRSGGTYSTDTQYF	TGTGCCAGCAGCCAACGAAGCGGGGGGACCTATAGCACAGATACGCAGTATTTT
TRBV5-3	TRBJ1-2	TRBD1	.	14	CARSYHRGSDGYTF	TGTGCCAGAAGCTACCACAGGGGATCGGATGGCTACACCTTC
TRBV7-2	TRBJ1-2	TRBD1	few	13	CASSSQGGDGYTF	TGTGCCAGCAGCTCCCAGGGGGGAGATGGCTACACCTTC
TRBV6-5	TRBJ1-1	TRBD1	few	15	CASSYQRTGSTEAFF	TGTGCCAGCAGTTACCAGAGGACAGGGAGCACTGAAGCTTTCTTT
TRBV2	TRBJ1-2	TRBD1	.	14	CASWDGTGTYGYTF	TGTGCCAGCTGGGACGGGACAGGGACCTATGGCTACACCTTC
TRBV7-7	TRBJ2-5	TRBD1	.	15	CASSLSGTGAETQYF	TGTGCTAGCAGCCTCAGCGGGACAGGGGCAGAGACCCAGTACTTC
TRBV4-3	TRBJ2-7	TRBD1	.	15	CASSQDWDRTYEQYF	TGCGCCAGCAGCCAAGACTGGGACAGGACCTACGAGCAGTACTTC
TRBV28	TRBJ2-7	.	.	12	CASSPTRREQYF	TGTGCCAGCAGTCCCACCAGGAGGGAGCAGTACTTC
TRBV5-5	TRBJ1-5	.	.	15	CASSFDSNNNQPQHF	TGTGCCAGCAGCTTTGACAGCAATAACAATCAGCCCCAGCATTTT
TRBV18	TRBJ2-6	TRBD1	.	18	CASSPIGQGALGANVLTF	TGTGCCAGCTCACCTATCGGCCAGGGGGCGCTTGGGGCCAACGTCCTGACTTTC
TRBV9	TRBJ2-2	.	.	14	CASSLSGLTGELFF	TGTGCCAGCAGCTTAAGCGGACTCACCGGGGAGCTGTTTTTT
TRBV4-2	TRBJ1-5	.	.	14	CASSQTGPYQPQHF	TGTGCCAGCAGCCAAACAGGGCCCTATCAGCCCCAGCATTTT
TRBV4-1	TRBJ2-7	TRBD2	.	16	CASSVQGTSGIYEQYF	TGCGCCAGCAGCGTACAAGGGACTAGCGGGATCTACGAGCAGTACTTC
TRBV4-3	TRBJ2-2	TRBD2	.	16	CASSQELAGGTRELFF	TGCGCCAGCAGCCAAGAACTAGCGGGAGGCACCAGGGAGCTGTTTTTT
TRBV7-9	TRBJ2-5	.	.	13	CASSLTAQETQYF	TGTGCCAGCAGCTTGACAGCTCAAGAGACCCAGTACTTC
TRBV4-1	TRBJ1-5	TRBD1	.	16	CASSQYPGQMDQPQHF	TGCGCCAGCAGCCAATATCCGGGACAGATGGATCAGCCCCAGCATTTT
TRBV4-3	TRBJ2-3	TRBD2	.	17	CASSQEGGRVREDTQYF	TGCGCCAGCAGCCAAGAGGGTGGGAGGGTTAGGGAAGATACGCAGTATTTT
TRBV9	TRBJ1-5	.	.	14	CASSVAREDQPQHF	TGTGCCAGCAGCGTAGCTCGGGAGGATCAGCCCCAGCATTTT
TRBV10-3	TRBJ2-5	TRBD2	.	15	CAISRLAGAQETQYF	TGTGCCATCAGTCGACTAGCGGGGGCACAAGAGACCCAGTACTTC
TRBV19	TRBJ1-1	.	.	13	CASRVRSNTEAFF	TGTGCCAGTAGAGTCAGATCGAACACTGAAGCTTTCTTT
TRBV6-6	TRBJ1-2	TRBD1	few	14	CASSRGRVDYGYTF	TGTGCCAGCAGTAGGGGGCGCGTTGACTATGGCTACACCTTC
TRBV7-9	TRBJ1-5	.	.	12	CSSSLDTGSQHF	TGTTCCAGCAGCTTAGATACAGGGTCGCAGCATTTT
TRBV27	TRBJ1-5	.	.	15	CASSLYGGGNQPQHF	TGTGCCAGCAGTTTGTATGGGGGGGGCAATCAGCCCCAGCATTTT
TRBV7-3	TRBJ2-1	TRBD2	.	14	CASSASGGAGEQFF	TGTGCCAGCAGTGCTAGCGGGGGGGCCGGTGAGCAGTTCTTC
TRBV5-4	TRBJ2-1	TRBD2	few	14	CASSLKRGGNEQFF	TGTGCCAGCAGCTTGAAGCGGGGGGGCAATGAGCAGTTCTTC
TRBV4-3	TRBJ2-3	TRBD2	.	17	CASSYILAGGNPDTQYF	TGCGCCTCTTCATACATTTTAGCGGGGGGGAACCCAGATACGCAGTATTTT
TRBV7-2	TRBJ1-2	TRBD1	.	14	CASSLQGAGMGYTF	TGTGCCAGCAGCTTACAGGGGGCGGGGATGGGCTACACCTTC
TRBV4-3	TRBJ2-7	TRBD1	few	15	CASSLWGDRGLEQYF	TGCGCCAGCAGCTTATGGGGAGACAGGGGCCTAGAGCAGTACTTC
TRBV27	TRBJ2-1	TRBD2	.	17	CASSLSSGRAFYNEQFF	TGTGCCAGCAGTTTATCTAGCGGGAGGGCCTTCTACAATGAGCAGTTCTTC
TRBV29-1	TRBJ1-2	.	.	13	CSVSDKRTYGYTF	TGCAGCGTGAGCGACAAGAGGACATATGGCTACACCTTC
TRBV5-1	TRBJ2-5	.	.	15	CASSPGGLLQETQYF	TGCGCCAGCAGCCCTGGGGGACTGCTCCAAGAGACCCAGTACTTC
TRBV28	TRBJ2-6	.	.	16	CASESGQGSGANVLTF	TGTGCCAGCGAGTCGGGTCAGGGCTCTGGGGCCAACGTCCTGACTTTC
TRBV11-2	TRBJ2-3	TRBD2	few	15	CASSLGLAVIDTQYF	TGTGCCAGCAGCTTAGGACTAGCGGTGATAGATACGCAGTATTTT
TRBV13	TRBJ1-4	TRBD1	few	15	CASSLGGQGAGKLFF	TGTGCCAGCAGCTTAGGGGGACAGGGGGCCGGAAAACTGTTTTTT
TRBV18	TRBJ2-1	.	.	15	CASSPFRDRDNEQFF	TGTGCCAGCTCACCGTTTCGTGATAGAGACAATGAGCAGTTCTTC
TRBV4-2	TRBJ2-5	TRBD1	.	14	CASSNRGNQETQYF	TGTGCCAGCAGCAACAGGGGGAACCAAGAGACCCAGTACTTC